Shown below are 23 T cell receptor beta chains from a single sample sequenced in a study of human T cells and chemical hapten exposure. Described time point: patch test 2, 6 weeks after DPC sensitization. Treatment noted: therapeutic diphenylcyclopropenone sensitization with weekly scalp DPC. Via MiXCR, TCRdb re-called the RACE reads, giving one row per CDR3 protein. The sample carries approximately 97,000 distinct CDR3 sequences, roughly 11% recorded once. The sample was whole blood, taken in connection with sensitization to the hapten diphenylcyclopropenone (DPC). Receptors originate from a middle-aged woman with alopecia areata. Some clones in this sample may be carry-over from other donors' samples.

This rearrangement joins TRBV9 to TRBJ1-1; no clear D. This CDR3 has 12 residues. V dropped 0 bases and J dropped 9 bases, with 9 bases sitting between them. Germline values: CDR1 SGDLS, CDR2 YYNGEE. CDR3 DNA sequence: TGTGCCAGCAGCGTAGGTGGCGAAAAAGCTTTCTTT. It encodes CASSVGGEKAFF.

Only a few counts were recorded for this clonotype. V is TRBV3-2 and J is TRBJ2-1; the table's TRBD1 call for D was not verified on the DNA. TRBV3-2 is a documented pseudogene. The CDR3 loop spans 17 amino acids. The CDR3 DNA reads TGTGCCAGCAGCCACGACCTTACAGGGCGAGGGAGCGATGAGCAGTTCTTC. Its translation: CASSHDLTGRGSDEQFF.

The chain couples TRBV7-6 to TRBJ2-1; possibly TRBD1 for D (6 bases). Trimming stripped 5 bases from V and 9 bases from J, with 14 bases between. Per the germline V gene, CDR1 is SGHVS and CDR2 is FNYEAQ. CDR3 length: 13 amino acids. The CDR3, as DNA: TGTGCCAGCAGCCCAGGGGAGTCGGGTGAGCAGTTCTTC. It encodes CASSPGESGEQFF. Combining the CDR3 with reference TRBV7-6 and TRBJ2-1 gives the whole variable domain GAGVSQSPRYKVTKRGQDVALRCDPISGHVSLYWYRQALGQGPEFLTYFNYEAQQDKSGLPNDRFSAERPEGSISTLTIQRTEQRDSAMYRCASSPGESGEQFFGPGTRLTVL.

This clonotype has just a few counts. The chain links TRBV3-1 to TRBJ2-5; 11 bases are shared with TRBD2. The CDR3 is 16 amino acids. CDR1 LGHDT and CDR2 YNNKEL come from the germline V gene (reference sequence). V shed 0 bases and J 5 bases; nucleotides not matched to a gene: 5. The CDR3 sequence is CASSQDRLAGWETQYF. CDR3 coding DNA: TGTGCCAGCAGCCAAGATCGACTAGCGGGGTGGGAGACCCAGTACTTC.

This clonotype appeared many times. This chain joins TRBV18 and TRBJ2-5; 10 positions agree with TRBD2. The germline V gene has CDR1 KGHSH and CDR2 LQKENI. The CDR3 sequence is 15 residues long. After removal of 7 bases from V and 4 bases from J, the junction contained 9 bases not matched to a gene. Written as DNA, the CDR3 is TGTGCCAGCTTACGGACTAGCGGAAGGGGAGAGACCCAGTACTTC. Protein: CASLRTSGRGETQYF. The full variable domain, rest sourced from reference TRBV18 and TRBJ2-5, is NAGVMQNPRHLVRRRGQEARLRCSPMKGHSHVYWYRQLPEEGLKFMVYLQKENIIDESGMPKERFSAEFPKEGPSILRIQQVVRGDSAAYFCASLRTSGRGETQYFGPGTRLLVL.

The chain uses TRBV6-6 and TRBJ1-5; no reliable D call. The V end was cut by 4 bases, the J end by 8 bases, with 15 bases between. The CDR3 length is 14 residues. Germline V gene data show CDR1 as MNHNY and CDR2 as SVGAGI (reference sequence). The CDR3 protein is CASSSQDGPKPQHF. The CDR3 bases are TGTGCCAGCAGTTCCCAGGACGGACCTAAGCCCCAGCATTTT.

The CDR3: CSVEGGAWGYEQYF. The CDR3 nucleotides read TGCAGCGTTGAAGGAGGCGCTTGGGGGTACGAGCAGTACTTC. V is TRBV29-1 and J is TRBJ2-7; either TRBD1 or TRBD2 may supply D (5 bases each). From germline, CDR1 is SQVTM and CDR2 ANQGSEA. The CDR3 extends over 14 amino acids. V was cut by 1 base and J by 4 bases, with 14 bases left in between.

This clonotype was counted only a few times. The chain carries TRBV29-1 and TRBJ1-5; D may be TRBD1 (5 bases). The CDR3 covers 14 residues. Germline CDR1 reads SQVTM; CDR2 reads ANQGSEA. Trimming stripped 4 bases from V and 4 bases from J, with 14 bases between. The CDR3 nucleotides read TGCAGCGTTGTCCCGACGGGGCTAAATCAGCCCCAGCATTTT. It translates to CSVVPTGLNQPQHF.

The rearrangement links TRBV7-2 to TRBJ2-3; TRBD2 agrees at 9 bases. Germline CDR1 and CDR2: SGHTA and FQGNSA. V dropped 6 bases and J dropped 3; count of bases not matched to a gene: 4. CDR3 length: 14 residues. The CDR3 DNA reads TGTGCCAGCAGGCTAGCGGGGTCGACAGATACGCAGTATTTT. As protein: CASRLAGSTDTQYF. The full variable domain, its missing parts supplied by reference TRBV7-2 and TRBJ2-3, is GAGVSQSPSNKVTEKGKDVELRCDPISGHTALYWYRQSLGQGLEFLIYFQGNSAPDKSGLPSDRFSAERTGGSVSTLTIQRTQQEDSAVYLCASRLAGSTDTQYFGPGTRLTVL.

The rearrangement uses TRBV6-5 and TRBJ2-7; TRBD2 matches 10 bases. The CDR3 contains 15 residues. Per the germline V gene, CDR1 is MNHEY and CDR2 is SVGAGI. The trim removed 4 bases at V and 4 bases at J, leaving 7 bases unmatched. CDR3 sequence reads: CASSSPTSGNYEQYF. The DNA for the CDR3 is TGTGCCAGCAGTTCCCCCACTAGCGGGAATTACGAGCAGTACTTC.

This clonotype was seen a handful of times. The V call is TRBV19, the J call TRBJ2-1; D uncertain. Germline V gives CDR1 LNHDA, CDR2 SQIVND (reference sequence). Trimming shortened V by 3 bases and J by 3 bases, and 9 bases separated the two germline ends. The CDR3 spans 14 residues. The CDR3: CASSIGPDYNEQFF. Written as DNA, the CDR3 is TGTGCCAGTAGTATCGGGCCGGACTACAATGAGCAGTTCTTC.

This clonotype appeared many times. This chain joins TRBV12-3 or TRBV12-4 and TRBJ1-1; D not certain. Trimming took off 4 bases at V and 4 bases at J, with 16 bases between the two ends. The CDR3 extends over 15 amino acids. The CDR3 sequence: CASSSTMGASTEAFF. DNA for the CDR3: TGTGCCAGCAGTTCCACCATGGGCGCGAGCACTGAAGCTTTCTTT.

This clonotype came up many times. V gene TRBV7-2 combines with J gene TRBJ1-2; no firm D call. The CDR3 has 15 amino acids. Germline V gives CDR1 SGHTA, CDR2 FQGNSA. Trimming cost V 0 bases and J 5 bases, with 13 bases left between them. The CDR3 coding sequence is TGTGCCAGCAGCTTAGCGAGAGGGAATATATATGGCTACACCTTC. Amino acids: CASSLARGNIYGYTF.

This sequence joins TRBV20-1 and TRBJ2-2; weak D call: TRBD2 (5 bases). Germline assignment: CDR1 DFQATT and CDR2 SNEGSKA (reference sequence). This CDR3 spans 13 amino acids. V was clipped by 0 bases and J by 8 bases, with 10 bases between them. CDR3 region: CSARERVPGELFF. The CDR3 bases are TGCAGTGCTAGAGAGCGGGTGCCGGGGGAGCTGTTTTTT.

This sequence joins TRBV24-1 and TRBJ2-1; either TRBD1 or TRBD2 may supply D (5 bases each). The CDR3 is 14 amino acids. Trimming took 6 bases from V and 7 from J, leaving 15 bases between them. Germline-derived CDR1 and CDR2 are KGHDR and SFDVKD. The DNA for the CDR3 is TGTGCCACCAGTCTCGGGACGGATCTTAATGAGCAGTTCTTC. It encodes CATSLGTDLNEQFF.

DNA of the CDR3: TGTGCCAGCAGCTCGGACAGTGGTGGGGAAAAACTGTTTTTT. Translation: CASSSDSGGEKLFF. V and J are TRBV7-2 and TRBJ1-4; D possibly corresponds to TRBD1 (6 bases). The V gene lost 4 bases and the J gene lost 8 bases, with 14 bases spanning the gap. Germline V gene lookup returns CDR1 SGHTA and CDR2 FQGNSA. This CDR3 spans 14 amino acids.

This clonotype was seen many times. The chain joins TRBV10-3 to TRBJ2-2, with D uncertain. Deletions cut 0 bases from V and 0 bases from J, with 8 bases between. Germline-derived CDR1 and CDR2 are ENHRY and SYGVKD. This CDR3 is 16 amino acids long. In DNA, the CDR3 is TGTGCCATCAGTGAGTCGTCGGGCTCGAACACCGGGGAGCTGTTTTTT. It encodes CAISESSGSNTGELFF.

This clonotype was seen a handful of times. The chain carries TRBV7-9 and TRBJ2-2; no reliable D call. Germline CDR1 SEHNR, CDR2 FQNEAQ (reference sequence). Trimming stripped 0 bases from V and 1 base from J, with 6 bases between. The length of the CDR3 is 15 residues. Here the CDR3 DNA reads TGTGCCAGCAGCTTAGCGCTCAGGAACACCGGGGAGCTGTTTTTT. Residues: CASSLALRNTGELFF.

This clonotype was counted at least ten times. This chain uses TRBV6-1 with TRBJ1-1, with D hard to call. Germline V gives CDR1 MNHNS, CDR2 SASEGT. CDR3 length: 11 amino acids. V lost 6 bases and J 6 bases, leaving 8 bases between the germline ends. The chain's CDR3 is CASSLNPEAFF. DNA for the CDR3: TGTGCCAGCAGCCTAAATCCTGAAGCTTTCTTT.

This chain connects TRBV30 to TRBJ2-1; the D gene could be TRBD1 or TRBD2 (6 bases each). The V end lost 3 bases, the J end lost 8 bases, and 14 bases lay between the germline ends. CDR1 and CDR2 from the germline V gene are GTSNPN and SVGIG (reference sequence). The CDR3 covers 13 residues. CDR3 loop: CAWRRLGGYEQFF. In nucleotides, the CDR3 is TGTGCCTGGAGAAGACTAGGGGGATATGAGCAGTTCTTC. The variable domain in full, completed from reference TRBV30 and TRBJ2-1, reads SQTIHQWPATLVQPVGSPLSLECTVEGTSNPNLYWYRQAAGRGLQLLFYSVGIGQISSEVPQNLSASRPQDRQFILSSKKLLLSDSGFYLCAWRRLGGYEQFFGPGTRLTVL.

The chain joins TRBV11-2 to TRBJ2-1; D perhaps matches TRBD2 (7 bases). Trimming removed 4 bases at V and 1 base at J, with 20 bases between. Germline CDR1 reads SGHAT; CDR2 reads FQNNGV. CDR3 length: 18 amino acids. Here the CDR3 reads CASSSLAGGRGSYNEQFF. The CDR3 coding sequence is TGTGCCAGCAGCTCACTAGCTGGGGGGAGGGGGTCCTACAATGAGCAGTTCTTC.

This clonotype was counted between two and nine times. The V and J genes are TRBV30 and TRBJ1-1, with D perhaps matching TRBD1 (6 bases). The CDR3 totals 14 residues. V dropped 0 bases and J dropped 5 bases, with 13 bases sitting between them. Germline V lookup: CDR1 GTSNPN, CDR2 SVGIG (reference sequence). DNA of the CDR3: TGTGCCTGGAGTGTACCCAGAGGGGGAACTGAAGCTTTCTTT. Its protein product is CAWSVPRGGTEAFF.

A word on this clonotype: A single base separates this from a much larger clone, so it may be a read error. This sequence joins TRBV7-2 and TRBJ2-3; 7 bases agree with TRBD2. CDR1 and CDR2 from the germline V gene are SGHTA and FQGNSA. The length of the CDR3 is 15 residues. V lost 5 bases, J lost 4 bases, and 9 bases stayed unmatched. As DNA, the CDR3 is TGTGCCAGCAGCCCATGGCGCACTAGCGCAGATACGCAGTATTTT. Protein: CASSPWRTSADTQYF.